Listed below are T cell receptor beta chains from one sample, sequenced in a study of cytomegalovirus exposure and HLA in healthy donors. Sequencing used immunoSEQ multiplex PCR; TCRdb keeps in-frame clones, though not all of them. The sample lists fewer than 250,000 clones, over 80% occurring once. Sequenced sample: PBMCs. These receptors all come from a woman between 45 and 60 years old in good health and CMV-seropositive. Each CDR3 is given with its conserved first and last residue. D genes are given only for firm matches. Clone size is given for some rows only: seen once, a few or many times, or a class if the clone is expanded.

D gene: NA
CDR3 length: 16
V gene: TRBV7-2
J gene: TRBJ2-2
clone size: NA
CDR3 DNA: TGTGCCAGCAGCAAACAGGCAGTGCTGAACACCGGGGAGCTGTTTTTT
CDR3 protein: CASSKQAVLNTGELFF

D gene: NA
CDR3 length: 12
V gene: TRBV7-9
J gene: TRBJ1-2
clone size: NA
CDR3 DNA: TGTGCCAGCAGCTTAGATCAGGGACTAAAGACCTTC
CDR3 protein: CASSLDQGLKTF

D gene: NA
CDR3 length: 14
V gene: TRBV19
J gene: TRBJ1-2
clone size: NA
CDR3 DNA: TGTGCCAGTACCTTACAGGGTCAGTCTATCGGCTACACCTTC
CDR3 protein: CASTLQGQSIGYTF

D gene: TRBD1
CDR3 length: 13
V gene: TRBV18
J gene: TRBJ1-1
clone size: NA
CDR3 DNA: TGTGCCAGCTCACCGGGACAGGCAGCTCAGGCTTTCTTT
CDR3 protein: CASSPGQAAQAFF

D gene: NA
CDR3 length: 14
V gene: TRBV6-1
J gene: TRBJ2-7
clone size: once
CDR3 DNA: TGTGCCAGCAGAAAGCCAGAGGGCCGACGCGAGCAGTACTTC
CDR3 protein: CASRKPEGRREQYF

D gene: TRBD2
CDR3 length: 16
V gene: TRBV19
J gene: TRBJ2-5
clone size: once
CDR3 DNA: TGTGCCAGTAGTATAGATCTAGCGGGGGGCATCGAGACCCAGTACTTC
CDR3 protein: CASSIDLAGGIETQYF

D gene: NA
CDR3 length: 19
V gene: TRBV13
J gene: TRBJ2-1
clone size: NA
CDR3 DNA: TGTGCCAGCAGCTTAGGCCCGGGCGGTAGCGGATACTCCTACAATGAGCAGTTCTTC
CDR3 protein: CASSLGPGGSGYSYNEQFF

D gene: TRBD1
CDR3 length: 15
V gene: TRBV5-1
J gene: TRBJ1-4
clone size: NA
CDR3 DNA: TGCGCCAGCAGCTTGGCCAGGGACAGAACTGAAAAACTGTTTTTT
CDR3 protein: CASSLARDRTEKLFF

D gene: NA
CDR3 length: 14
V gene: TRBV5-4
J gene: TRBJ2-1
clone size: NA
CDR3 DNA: TGTGCCAGCAGCTCCCCCTCGGGGGACAATGAGCAGTTCTTC
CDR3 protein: CASSSPSGDNEQFF

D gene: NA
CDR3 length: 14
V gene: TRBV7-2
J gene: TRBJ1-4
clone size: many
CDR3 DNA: TGTGCCAGCAGCTTCAGTACAACTAATGAAAAACTGTTTTTT
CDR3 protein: CASSFSTTNEKLFF

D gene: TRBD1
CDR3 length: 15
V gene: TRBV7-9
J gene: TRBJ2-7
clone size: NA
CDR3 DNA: TGTGCCAGCAGCTTAGAGGGGACAGGGGCCTACGAGCAGTACTTC
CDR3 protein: CASSLEGTGAYEQYF

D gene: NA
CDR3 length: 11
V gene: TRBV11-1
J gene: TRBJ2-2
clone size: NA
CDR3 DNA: TGTGCCAGCAGCTTACGAGGAGACGTAATTTTT
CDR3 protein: CASSLRGDVIF

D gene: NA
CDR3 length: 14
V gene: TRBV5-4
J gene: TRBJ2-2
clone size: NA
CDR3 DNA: TGTGCCAGCAGCTTCGGAGGGCTCACCGGGGAGCTGTTTTTT
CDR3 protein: CASSFGGLTGELFF

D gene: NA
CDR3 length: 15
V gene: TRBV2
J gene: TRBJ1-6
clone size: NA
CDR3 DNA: TGTGCCAGCAGTGTGGGTCGGGTGCTTAATTCACCCCTCCACTTT
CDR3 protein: CASSVGRVLNSPLHF

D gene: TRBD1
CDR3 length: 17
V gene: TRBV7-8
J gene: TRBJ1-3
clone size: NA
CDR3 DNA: TGTGCCAGCAGCTTTTGGACAGGAAGAATGCCTGGAAACACCATATATTTT
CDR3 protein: CASSFWTGRMPGNTIYF